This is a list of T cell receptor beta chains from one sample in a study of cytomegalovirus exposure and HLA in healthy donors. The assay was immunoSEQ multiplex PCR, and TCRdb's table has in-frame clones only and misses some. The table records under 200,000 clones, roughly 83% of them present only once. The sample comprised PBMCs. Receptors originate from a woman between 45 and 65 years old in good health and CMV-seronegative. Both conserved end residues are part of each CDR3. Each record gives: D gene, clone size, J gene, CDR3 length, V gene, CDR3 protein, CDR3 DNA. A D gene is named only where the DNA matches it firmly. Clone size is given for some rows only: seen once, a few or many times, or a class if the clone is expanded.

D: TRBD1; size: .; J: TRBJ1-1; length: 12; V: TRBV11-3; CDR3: CASSLRGGPPIF; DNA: TGTGCCAGCAGCTTAAGAGGGGGCCCACCGATATTT
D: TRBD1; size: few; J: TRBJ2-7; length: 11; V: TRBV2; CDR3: CASGQGYEQYF; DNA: TGTGCCAGCGGACAGGGCTACGAGCAGTACTTC
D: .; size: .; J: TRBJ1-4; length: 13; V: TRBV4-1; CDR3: CASSQDRQKRLFF; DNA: TGCGCCAGCAGCCAAGACAGACAGAAAAGGCTGTTTTTT
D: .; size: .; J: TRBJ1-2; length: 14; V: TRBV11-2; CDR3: CASSLGPQSGGYTF; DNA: TGTGCCAGCAGCTTAGGCCCCCAAAGCGGTGGCTACACCTTC
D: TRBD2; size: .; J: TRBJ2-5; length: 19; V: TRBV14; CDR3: CASSRPTSGLFDGGETQYF; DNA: TGTGCCAGCAGCCGCCCGACTAGCGGACTTTTCGACGGTGGAGAGACCCAGTACTTC
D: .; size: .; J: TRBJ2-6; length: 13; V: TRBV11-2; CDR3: CASSLARANVLTF; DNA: TGTGCCAGCAGCTTAGCCAGGGCCAACGTCCTGACTTTC
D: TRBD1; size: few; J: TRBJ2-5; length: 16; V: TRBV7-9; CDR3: CASSAKRGDREETQYF; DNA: TGTGCCAGCAGCGCAAAGCGCGGGGACAGGGAAGAGACCCAGTACTTC
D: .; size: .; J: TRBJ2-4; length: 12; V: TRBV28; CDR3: CASSLIAAVQYF; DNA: TGTGCCAGCAGTTTAATTGCGGCCGTTCAGTACTTC
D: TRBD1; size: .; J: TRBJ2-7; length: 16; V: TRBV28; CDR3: CASSPPGQGLSYEQYF; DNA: TGTGCCAGCAGTCCCCCGGGACAGGGTTTGTCCTACGAGCAGTACTTC
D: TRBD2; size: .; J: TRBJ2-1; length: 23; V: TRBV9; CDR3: CASSDPRQGTSGRAPYSYNEQFF; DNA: TGTGCCAGCAGCGACCCAAGACAGGGAACTAGCGGGAGGGCTCCGTACTCCTACAATGAGCAGTTCTTC
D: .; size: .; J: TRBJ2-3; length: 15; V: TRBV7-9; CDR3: CASSIGTSWGDTQYF; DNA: TGTGCCAGCAGCATCGGGACTTCCTGGGGAGATACGCAGTATTTT
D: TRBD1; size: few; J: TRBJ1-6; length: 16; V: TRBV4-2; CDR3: CASSQDLGDSGSPLHF; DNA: TGTGCCAGCAGCCAAGATCTAGGGGACAGCGGATCACCCCTCCACTTT
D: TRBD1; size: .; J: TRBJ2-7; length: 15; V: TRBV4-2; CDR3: CASRERQGAGGEQYF; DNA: TGTGCCAGCAGGGAAAGACAGGGGGCCGGGGGCGAGCAGTACTTC
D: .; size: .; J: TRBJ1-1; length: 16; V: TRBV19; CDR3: CASSILTGAMNTEAFF; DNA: TGTGCCAGTAGTATTTTAACAGGAGCCATGAACACTGAAGCTTTCTTT
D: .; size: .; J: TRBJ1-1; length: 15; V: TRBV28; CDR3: CASSFFVGARTEAFF; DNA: TGTGCCAGCAGTTTCTTTGTAGGGGCGAGGACTGAAGCTTTCTTT
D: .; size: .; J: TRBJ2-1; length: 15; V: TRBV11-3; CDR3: CASSDEGLANNEQFF; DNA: TGTGCCAGCAGCGATGAGGGACTGGCCAACAATGAGCAGTTCTTC